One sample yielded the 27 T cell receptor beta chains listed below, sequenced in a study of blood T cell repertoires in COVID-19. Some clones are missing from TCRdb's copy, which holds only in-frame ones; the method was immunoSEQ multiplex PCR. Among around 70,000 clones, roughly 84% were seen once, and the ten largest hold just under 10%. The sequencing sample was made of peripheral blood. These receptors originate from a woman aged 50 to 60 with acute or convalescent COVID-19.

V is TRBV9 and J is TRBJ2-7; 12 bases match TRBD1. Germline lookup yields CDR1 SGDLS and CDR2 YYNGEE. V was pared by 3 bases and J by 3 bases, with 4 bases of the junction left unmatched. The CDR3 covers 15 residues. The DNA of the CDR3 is TGTGCCAGCAGCGCCGGGACAGGGGGCATCTACGAGCAGTACTTC. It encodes CASSAGTGGIYEQYF.

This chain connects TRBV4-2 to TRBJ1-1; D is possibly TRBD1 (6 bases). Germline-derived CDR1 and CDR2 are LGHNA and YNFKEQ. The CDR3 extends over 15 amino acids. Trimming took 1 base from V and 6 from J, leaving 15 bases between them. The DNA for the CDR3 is TGTGCCAGCAGCCAAGGAGGCCAACAGGGTCCTGAAGCTTTCTTT. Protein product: CASSQGGQQGPEAFF.

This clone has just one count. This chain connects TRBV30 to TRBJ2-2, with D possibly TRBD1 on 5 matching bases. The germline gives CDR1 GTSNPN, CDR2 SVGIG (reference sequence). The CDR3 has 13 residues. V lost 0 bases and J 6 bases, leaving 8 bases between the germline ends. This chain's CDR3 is CAWSVKGSGELFF. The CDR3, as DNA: TGTGCCTGGAGTGTAAAGGGGTCCGGGGAGCTGTTTTTT. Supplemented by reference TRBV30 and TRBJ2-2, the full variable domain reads SQTIHQWPATLVQPVGSPLSLECTVEGTSNPNLYWYRQAAGRGLQLLFYSVGIGQISSEVPQNLSASRPQDRQFILSSKKLLLSDSGFYLCAWSVKGSGELFFGEGSRLTVL.

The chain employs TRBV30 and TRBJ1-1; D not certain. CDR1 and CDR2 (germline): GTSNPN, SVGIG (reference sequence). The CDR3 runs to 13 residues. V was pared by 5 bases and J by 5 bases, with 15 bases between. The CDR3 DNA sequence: TGTGCCTGGGACCGCCCGGTCGAAACTGAAGCTTTCTTT. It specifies CAWDRPVETEAFF.

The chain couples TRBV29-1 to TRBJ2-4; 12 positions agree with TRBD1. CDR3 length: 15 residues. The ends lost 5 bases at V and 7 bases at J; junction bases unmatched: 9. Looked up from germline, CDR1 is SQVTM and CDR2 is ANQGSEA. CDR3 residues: CSVSTPGTGGNIQYF. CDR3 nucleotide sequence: TGCAGCGTTAGTACCCCCGGGACAGGGGGCAACATTCAGTACTTC.

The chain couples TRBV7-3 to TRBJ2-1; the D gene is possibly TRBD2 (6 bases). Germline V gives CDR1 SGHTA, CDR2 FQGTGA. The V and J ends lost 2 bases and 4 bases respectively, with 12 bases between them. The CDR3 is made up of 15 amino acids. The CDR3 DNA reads TGTGCCAGCAGCTTAGCGGGATCCCCATACAATGAGCAGTTCTTC. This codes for CASSLAGSPYNEQFF.

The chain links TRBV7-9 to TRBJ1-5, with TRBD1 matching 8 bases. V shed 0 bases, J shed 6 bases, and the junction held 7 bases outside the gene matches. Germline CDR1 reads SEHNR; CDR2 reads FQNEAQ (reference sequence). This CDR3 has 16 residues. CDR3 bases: TGTGCCAGCAGCTTAGCTGGGACAGGTCCCTTTCAGCCCCAGCATTTT. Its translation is CASSLAGTGPFQPQHF.

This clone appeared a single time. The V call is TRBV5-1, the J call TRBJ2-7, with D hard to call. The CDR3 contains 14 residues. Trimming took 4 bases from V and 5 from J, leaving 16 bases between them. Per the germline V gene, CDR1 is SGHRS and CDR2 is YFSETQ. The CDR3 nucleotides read TGCGCCAGCAGCCCCTCCTTGGTCCCGGACGAGCAGTACTTC. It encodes CASSPSLVPDEQYF.

The CDR3 DNA follows: TGTGCCAGCAGCAGACCCCGACAGGGTAAATTCACAGATACGCAGTATTTT. The encoded protein is CASSRPRQGKFTDTQYF. The genes are TRBV13 and TRBJ2-3; 7 nucleotides align to TRBD1. Germline V lookup: CDR1 PRHDT, CDR2 FYEKMQ (reference sequence). V shed 5 bases and J 2 bases; nucleotides not matched to a gene: 13. The CDR3 extends over 17 amino acids.

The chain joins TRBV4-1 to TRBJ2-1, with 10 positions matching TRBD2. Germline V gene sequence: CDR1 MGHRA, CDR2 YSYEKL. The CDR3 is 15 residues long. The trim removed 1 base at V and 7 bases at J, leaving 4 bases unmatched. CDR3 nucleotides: TGCGCCAGCAGCCAAGGGCTAGCGGGGGAAAATGAGCAGTTCTTC. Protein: CASSQGLAGENEQFF.

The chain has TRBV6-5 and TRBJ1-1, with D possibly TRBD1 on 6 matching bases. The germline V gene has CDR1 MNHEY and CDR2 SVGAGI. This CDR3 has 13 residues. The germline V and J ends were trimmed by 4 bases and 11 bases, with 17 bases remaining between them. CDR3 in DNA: TGTGCCAGCAGTTTAACAGGGTCACGTCAGGCTTTCTTT. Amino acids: CASSLTGSRQAFF.

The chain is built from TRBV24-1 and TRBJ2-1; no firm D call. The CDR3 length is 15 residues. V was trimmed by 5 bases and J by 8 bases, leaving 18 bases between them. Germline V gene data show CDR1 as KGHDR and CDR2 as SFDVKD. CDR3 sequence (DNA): TGTGCCACCAGTGCGACGGGTACAACGACCGATGAGCAGTTCTTC. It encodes CATSATGTTTDEQFF.

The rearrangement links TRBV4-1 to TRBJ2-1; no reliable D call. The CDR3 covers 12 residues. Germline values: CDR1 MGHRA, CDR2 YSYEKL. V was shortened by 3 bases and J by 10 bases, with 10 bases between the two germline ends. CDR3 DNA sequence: TGCGCCAGCAGCCAGGAAGTCGGGGAGCAGTTCTTC. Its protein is CASSQEVGEQFF.

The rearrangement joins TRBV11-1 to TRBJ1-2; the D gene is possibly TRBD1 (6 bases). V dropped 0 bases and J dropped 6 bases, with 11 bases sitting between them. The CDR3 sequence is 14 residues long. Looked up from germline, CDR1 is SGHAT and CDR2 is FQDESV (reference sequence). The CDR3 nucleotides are TGTGCCAGCAGCTTAGCGATGGGGGCAGATGGCTACACCTTC. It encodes CASSLAMGADGYTF.

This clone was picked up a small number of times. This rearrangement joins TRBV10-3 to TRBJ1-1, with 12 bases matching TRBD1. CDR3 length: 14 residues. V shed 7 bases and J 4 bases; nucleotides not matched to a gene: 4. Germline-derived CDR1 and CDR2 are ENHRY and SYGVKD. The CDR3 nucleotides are TGTGCCATCACCCCGGGACAGGGGGCCACTGAAGCTTTCTTT. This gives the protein CAITPGQGATEAFF.

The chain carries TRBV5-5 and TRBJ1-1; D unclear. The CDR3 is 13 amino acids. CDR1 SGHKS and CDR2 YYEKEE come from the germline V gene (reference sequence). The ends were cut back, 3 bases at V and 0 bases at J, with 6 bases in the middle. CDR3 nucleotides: TGTGCCAGCAGCTCCTTAATGAACACTGAAGCTTTCTTT. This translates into CASSSLMNTEAFF.

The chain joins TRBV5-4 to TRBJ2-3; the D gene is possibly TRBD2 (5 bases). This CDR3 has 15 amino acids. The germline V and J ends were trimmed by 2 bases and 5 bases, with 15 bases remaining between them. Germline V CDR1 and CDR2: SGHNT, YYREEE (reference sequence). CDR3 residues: CASSFGGLAGDTQYF. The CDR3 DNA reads TGTGCCAGCAGCTTCGGCGGACTCGCTGGAGATACGCAGTATTTT.

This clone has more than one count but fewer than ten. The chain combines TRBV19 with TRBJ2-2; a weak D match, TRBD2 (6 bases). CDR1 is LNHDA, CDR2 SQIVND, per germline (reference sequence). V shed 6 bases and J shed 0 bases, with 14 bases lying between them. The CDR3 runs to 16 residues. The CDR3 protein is CASSTLGLPNTGELFF. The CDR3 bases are TGTGCCAGTAGCACCTTGGGACTCCCGAACACCGGGGAGCTGTTTTTT.

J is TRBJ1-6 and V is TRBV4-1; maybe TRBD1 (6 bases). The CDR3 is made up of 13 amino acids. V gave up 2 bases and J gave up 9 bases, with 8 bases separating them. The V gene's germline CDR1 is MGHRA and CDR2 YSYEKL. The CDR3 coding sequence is TGCGCCAGCAGCCAAACGACAGGTTCACCCCTCCACTTT. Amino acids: CASSQTTGSPLHF.

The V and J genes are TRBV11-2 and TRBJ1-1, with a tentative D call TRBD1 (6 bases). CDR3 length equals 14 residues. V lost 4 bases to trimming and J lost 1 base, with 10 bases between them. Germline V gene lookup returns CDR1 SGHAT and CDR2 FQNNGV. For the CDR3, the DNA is TGTGCCAGCAGCTCTCAGGGGAAGAACACTGAAGCTTTCTTT. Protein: CASSSQGKNTEAFF.

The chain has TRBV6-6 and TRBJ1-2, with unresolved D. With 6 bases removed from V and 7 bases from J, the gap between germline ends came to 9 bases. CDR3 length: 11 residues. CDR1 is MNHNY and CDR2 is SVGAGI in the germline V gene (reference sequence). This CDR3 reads CASSQYSGYTF. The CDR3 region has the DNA TGTGCCAGCAGCCAATACAGTGGCTACACCTTC.

CDR3 in amino acids: CASSSGQGATYGYTF. In DNA form, the CDR3 reads TGTGCCAGCAGCTCGGGACAGGGAGCGACCTATGGCTACACCTTC. The V gene is TRBV11-1, the J gene TRBJ1-2, with 9 positions matching TRBD1. V lost 4 bases, J lost 4 bases, and 7 bases stayed unmatched. CDR1 SGHAT and CDR2 FQDESV come from the germline V gene (reference sequence). The CDR3 covers 15 residues.

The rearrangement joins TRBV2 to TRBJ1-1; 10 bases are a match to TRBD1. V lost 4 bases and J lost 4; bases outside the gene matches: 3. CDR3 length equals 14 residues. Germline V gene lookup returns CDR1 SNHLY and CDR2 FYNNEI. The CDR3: CASSGQGAGTEAFF. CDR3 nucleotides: TGTGCCAGCAGTGGACAGGGGGCGGGCACTGAAGCTTTCTTT.

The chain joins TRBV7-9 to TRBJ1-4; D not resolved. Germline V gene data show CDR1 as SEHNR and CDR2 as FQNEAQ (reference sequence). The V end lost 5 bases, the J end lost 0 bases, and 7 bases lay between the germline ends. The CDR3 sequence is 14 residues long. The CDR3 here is CASSLTTTNEKLFF. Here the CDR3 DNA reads TGTGCCAGCAGCCTGACAACAACTAATGAAAAACTGTTTTTT.

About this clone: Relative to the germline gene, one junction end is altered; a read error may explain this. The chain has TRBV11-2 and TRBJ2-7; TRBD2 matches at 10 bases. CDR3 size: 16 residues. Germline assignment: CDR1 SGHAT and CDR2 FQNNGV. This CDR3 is CASSLEVSGRAYEQYF. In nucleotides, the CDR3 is TGTGCCAGCAGCCTAGAGGTCAGCGGGAGGGCTTACGAGCAGTACTTC.

The CDR3 coding sequence is TGTGCCAGCAGCCAAGATCAGCAACAGTTCCAAGAGACCCAGTACTTC. Its translation is CASSQDQQQFQETQYF. The chain has TRBV4-2 and TRBJ2-5, with unresolved D. The CDR3 runs to 16 residues. Trimming stripped 0 bases from V and 1 base from J, with 12 bases between. The germline V gene has CDR1 LGHNA and CDR2 YNFKEQ.

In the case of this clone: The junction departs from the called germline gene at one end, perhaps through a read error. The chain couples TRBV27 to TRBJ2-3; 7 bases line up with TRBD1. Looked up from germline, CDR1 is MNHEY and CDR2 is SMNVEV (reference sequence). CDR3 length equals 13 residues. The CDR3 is CASSSGTEDRQYF. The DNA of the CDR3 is TGTGCCAGCAGTTCCGGGACAGAGGATAGGCAGTATTTT.